This entry is about one T cell receptor beta chain. Antigen unknown. The entry originates in a study of response to subunit inactivated influenza vaccine. TCRdb re-analysed the RT-PCR reads in MiXCR, keeping a single row per CDR3 protein. There are about 160,000 distinct CDR3 sequences in the sample; 9.5% to 13% occur only once, and 9.5% to 15% lies in the top ten. Trimming pared 6 bases from V and 0 bases from J, leaving 12 bases between. Germline values: CDR1 KGHSH, CDR2 LQKENI. The CDR3 has 14 residues. Notes on the study in general: Seasonal influenza vaccination, on each occasion, was suggested by the authors to recruit few new T cells.

V usage is TRBV18 and J usage is TRBJ2-7, with D possibly matching TRBD1 (5 bases). Source: non-naive T cells sorted from PBMCs, taken roughly 47 days after vaccination. The TCR sequence derives from a man between 50 and 59 years old who received an inactivated influenza vaccine. The CDR3 region is CASSPQGGSYEQYF. DNA of the CDR3: TGTGCCAGCTCCCCCCAGGGCGGCTCCTACGAGCAGTACTTC. Full variable domain (outside the CDR3, taken from reference TRBV18 and TRBJ2-7): NAGVMQNPRHLVRRRGQEARLRCSPMKGHSHVYWYRQLPEEGLKFMVYLQKENIIDESGMPKERFSAEFPKEGPSILRIQQVVRGDSAAYFCASSPQGGSYEQYFGPGTRLTVT.